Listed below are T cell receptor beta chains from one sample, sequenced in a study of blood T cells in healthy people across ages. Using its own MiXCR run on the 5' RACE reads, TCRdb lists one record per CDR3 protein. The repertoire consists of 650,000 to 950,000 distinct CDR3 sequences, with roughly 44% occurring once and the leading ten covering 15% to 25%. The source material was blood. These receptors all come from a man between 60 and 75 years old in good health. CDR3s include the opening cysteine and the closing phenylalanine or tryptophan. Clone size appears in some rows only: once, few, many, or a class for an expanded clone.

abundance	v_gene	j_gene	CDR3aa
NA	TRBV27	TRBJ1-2	CASGSGGKANYGYTF
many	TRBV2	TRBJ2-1	CASSDWVGLRYNEQFF
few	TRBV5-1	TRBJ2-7	CASSLLSGNSYEQYF
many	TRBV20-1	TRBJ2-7	CSARDRRTGSYEQYF
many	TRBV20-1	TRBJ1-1	CSARRAGVTGEAFF
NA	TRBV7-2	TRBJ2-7	CASSCTSGVLYEQYF
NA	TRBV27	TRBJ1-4	CASSLLGQINEKLFF
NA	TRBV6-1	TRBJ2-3	CASKGQGGVADTQYF
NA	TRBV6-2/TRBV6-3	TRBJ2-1	CASRSPRGWGNEQFF
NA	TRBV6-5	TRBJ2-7	CASSRDRSYGYEQYF
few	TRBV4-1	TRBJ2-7	CASSIGTGGYEQYF
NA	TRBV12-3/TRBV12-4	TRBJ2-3	CAITSRGEADTQYF
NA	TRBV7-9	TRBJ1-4	CASSLTTGGNEKLFF
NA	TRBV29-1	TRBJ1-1	CSVAPQSMNTEAFF
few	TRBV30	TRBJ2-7	CAWDGLLAGGEQYF
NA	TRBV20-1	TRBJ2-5	CSAIRTGGMETQYF
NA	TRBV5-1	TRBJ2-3	CASRLGITDTQYF
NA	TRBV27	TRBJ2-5	CASSWGGRQETQYF